The 5 T cell receptor beta chains presented below share a single source sample, sequenced in a study of blood T cells in healthy people across ages. PCR was performed a second time for about 7 to 11 cycles using a sample-barcoded 5' primer and a J-beta primer mix. TCRdb fed the 5' RACE reads into MiXCR, producing one record per CDR3 protein. This table has roughly 680,000 distinct CDR3 sequences, more than 45% appearing once. The specimen was blood. The receptors here all came from an elderly woman in good health.

The V gene is TRBV27, the J gene TRBJ2-3; the D gene is possibly TRBD1 (6 bases). Looked up from germline, CDR1 is MNHEY and CDR2 is SMNVEV (reference sequence). V was cut by 2 bases and J by 4 bases, with 16 bases left in between. This CDR3 comprises 16 residues. The CDR3 here is CASSLGQGLFPDTQYF. The CDR3 bases are TGTGCCAGCAGTTTAGGTCAGGGGTTGTTCCCAGATACGCAGTATTTT.

The V call is TRBV20-1, the J call TRBJ2-1, with D perhaps matching TRBD1 (6 bases). Trimming removed 0 bases from V and 5 bases from J, with 14 bases in between. Looked up from germline, CDR1 is DFQATT and CDR2 is SNEGSKA (reference sequence). The CDR3 is 15 amino acids. CDR3 region: CSARDPRGADNEQFF. CDR3 in DNA: TGCAGTGCTAGAGATCCCAGGGGAGCAGACAATGAGCAGTTCTTC.

This clonotype was seen only a few times. The chain joins TRBV27 to TRBJ2-1; the match to TRBD2 covers 11 bases. The CDR3 totals 16 residues. V shed 4 bases and J 10 bases; nucleotides not matched to a gene: 12. The V gene's germline CDR1 is MNHEY and CDR2 SMNVEV (reference sequence). The chain's CDR3 is CASSSPIAGGQLEQFF. The DNA for the CDR3 is TGTGCCAGCAGTTCTCCTATAGCGGGGGGGCAATTAGAGCAGTTCTTC.

The J gene is TRBJ1-5, the V gene TRBV3-1, with 7 bases identical to TRBD1. From germline, CDR1 is LGHDT and CDR2 YNNKEL (reference sequence). V was clipped by 3 bases and J by 6 bases; unmatched bases: 8. The CDR3 sequence is 15 residues long. CDR3 nucleotides: TGTGCCAGCAGCCAGGCGACAGGGACTAGTCAGCCCCAGCATTTT. Protein sequence: CASSQATGTSQPQHF.

The rearrangement links TRBV14 to TRBJ2-2; TRBD1 matches at 8 bases. Germline assignment: CDR1 SGHDN and CDR2 FVKESK. This CDR3 is 14 amino acids long. Trimming took 6 bases from V and 8 from J; bases not matched to a gene: 8. CDR3 protein: CASRTGQGWGELFF. The DNA of the CDR3 is TGTGCCAGCAGAACCGGACAGGGCTGGGGGGAGCTGTTTTTT.